This is a list of T cell receptor beta chains from one sample in a study of OX40 agonist ivuxolimab in advanced cancers. Only in-frame clones appear in the TCRdb table, and some are missing; sequencing was by immunoSEQ multiplex PCR. The data hold tens of thousands of clones, with 89% observed a single time. This specimen consisted of CD4+ or CD8+ T cells sorted from blood, obtained in a trial of the OX40 agonist ivuxolimab. Receptors were obtained from an adult with an advanced solid tumor such as melanoma, head and neck, liver or kidney cancer. CDR3s include the opening cysteine and the closing phenylalanine or tryptophan. The order of the fields is CDR3 DNA, CDR3 protein, V gene, D gene, J gene, clone size. A D gene is named only where the DNA matches it firmly. Clone sizes are given selectively: once, few, many, or a class where the clone is expanded.

TGTGCCAGCAGTGCCCTCCTTGGGCCTGGAAACACCATATATTTT,CASSALLGPGNTIYF,TRBV6-1,.,TRBJ1-3,.
TGTGCCAGCAGCTACGGACAGGGATTAACAGATACGCAGTATTTT,CASSYGQGLTDTQYF,TRBV7-9,TRBD1,TRBJ2-3,.
TGTGCCAGCAGCTTAGTTCAGGGGGATTCACCCCTCCACTTT,CASSLVQGDSPLHF,TRBV7-9,TRBD1,TRBJ1-6,.
TGTGCCAGCTATTTAACGAGCACAGATACGCAGTATTTT,CASYLTSTDTQYF,TRBV28,.,TRBJ2-3,.
TGTGCCAGCAGCGTCTCCTGGACAGACACATACAATGAGCAGTTCTTC,CASSVSWTDTYNEQFF,TRBV9,.,TRBJ2-1,once
TGTGCCAGCAGCTTATGGGGAGCGGGAGGCAATGAGCAGTTCTTC,CASSLWGAGGNEQFF,TRBV7-2,TRBD2,TRBJ2-1,.
TGCGCCAGCAGCTTGGAAAGGGCCTACGAGCAGTACTTC,CASSLERAYEQYF,TRBV5-1,.,TRBJ2-7,.
TGTGCCAGCAGCTTAGGTGGGGGGTCCGAGCAGTACTTC,CASSLGGGSEQYF,TRBV7-9,.,TRBJ2-7,.
TGTGCCAGCAGTAACCGGGACTCAAGCACAGATACGCAGTATTTT,CASSNRDSSTDTQYF,TRBV27,.,TRBJ2-3,.
TGTGCCAGCAGCTTAGTCACAGGGTCTGGGGCCAACGTCCTGACTTTC,CASSLVTGSGANVLTF,TRBV7-8,.,TRBJ2-6,.
TGTGCCAGCCTTGGGGGGGGCGGGCTCTCCTACAATGAGCAGTTCTTC,CASLGGGGLSYNEQFF,TRBV6-6,.,TRBJ2-1,few
TGTGCCAGCAGCTCAGGCCGGGACACAGACTACGAGCAGTACTTC,CASSSGRDTDYEQYF,TRBV7-9,.,TRBJ2-7,large
TGTGCCAGCAGTTTAGCCGGGAGTGTCTACAATGAGCAGTTCTTC,CASSLAGSVYNEQFF,TRBV28,.,TRBJ2-1,.
TGTGCCAGCAGCAGTAGCGGGAGAAATGAGCAGTTCTTC,CASSSSGRNEQFF,TRBV13,TRBD2,TRBJ2-1,.
TGCGCCAGCAGCCAGACAGCCACAGATACGCAGTATTTT,CASSQTATDTQYF,TRBV4-1,.,TRBJ2-3,.
TGTGCCAGCAGCTCGTGGCCCGGCGAATACTACGAGCAGTACTTC,CASSSWPGEYYEQYF,TRBV7-8,.,TRBJ2-7,.
TGTGCCAGCAGTTTATACGACCCACAATTGGATTTT,CASSLYDPQLDF,TRBV28,.,TRBJ2-3,.
TGTGCCAGTAGTATTCCCAGGATTGATGAAAAACTGTTTTTT,CASSIPRIDEKLFF,TRBV19,.,TRBJ1-4,.
TGTGCCAGCAGTGCCTACACCGGGGAGCTGTTTTTT,CASSAYTGELFF,TRBV6-1,.,TRBJ2-2,.
TGTGCCAGCAGCTTGGTGGAATACAATGAGCAGTTCTTC,CASSLVEYNEQFF,TRBV5-5,.,TRBJ2-1,.
TGTGCCACCCTGTGGGGGTATGGCTACACCTTC,CATLWGYGYTF,TRBV6-5,.,TRBJ1-2,.
TGTGCCAGCAGTGAACCCGGGACAGGGGCTTTCGAAACCGGGGAGCTGTTTTTT,CASSEPGTGAFETGELFF,TRBV2,TRBD1,TRBJ2-2,.
TGTGCCAGCTCCCCCGTGGAGATAGAGACCCAGTACTTC,CASSPVEIETQYF,TRBV18,.,TRBJ2-5,.
TGTGCCAGCAGCCCCCACGGCGAGCAGGGGGGACTAGCGGGAGGGCCCGGTTACAATGAGCAGTTCTTC,CASSPHGEQGGLAGGPGYNEQFF,TRBV14,TRBD2,TRBJ2-1,.
TGTGCCAGCAGTTATGGCAATGAGCAGTTCTTC,CASSYGNEQFF,TRBV6-5,.,TRBJ2-1,.
TGCGCCAGCAGCCAGACGTTAGGCGGGGAGCTGTTTTTT,CASSQTLGGELFF,TRBV4-1,.,TRBJ2-2,few
TGTGCCAGCAGCTGGGACACCAGGACTGAAGCTTTCTTT,CASSWDTRTEAFF,TRBV7-8,.,TRBJ1-1,.
TGCGCCAGCAGCCCCTCCGGGGGTGGCTACACCTTC,CASSPSGGGYTF,TRBV4-3,.,TRBJ1-2,.
TGTGCCAGCAGGGCCGACAGGGGTACTAATGAAAAACTGTTTTTT,CASRADRGTNEKLFF,TRBV2,TRBD1,TRBJ1-4,.
TGTGCCATCAGTGACCCAGACAGGGGGCGTGGATACGAGCAGTACTTC,CAISDPDRGRGYEQYF,TRBV10-3,TRBD1,TRBJ2-7,.
TGTGCCAGCAGTTTACGGCAGGGGCCCTTCTACAATGAGCAGTTCTTC,CASSLRQGPFYNEQFF,TRBV27,.,TRBJ2-1,once
TGCGCCAGCAGGGAGGGACAGAATCAGCCCCAGCATTTT,CASREGQNQPQHF,TRBV10-2,TRBD1,TRBJ1-5,.
TGTGCCAGCAGCAAAAGTCCCGAGGCACCCCTCCACTTT,CASSKSPEAPLHF,TRBV21-1,.,TRBJ1-6,.
TGCGCCAGCAGCTTTGGACTAGCGGGAGGCCGCCGTTACGAGCAGTACTTC,CASSFGLAGGRRYEQYF,TRBV5-1,TRBD2,TRBJ2-7,medium-sized
TGTGCCAGCAGCGTGACAGGGGGCCCTGAAGCTTTCTTT,CASSVTGGPEAFF,TRBV9,TRBD1,TRBJ1-1,.
TGCAGCGTTGCCGATCCACAGGGGAACACCATATATTTT,CSVADPQGNTIYF,TRBV29-1,TRBD1,TRBJ1-3,.
TGTGCCAGCAGCCTTTACTCCTATAATTCACCCCTCCACTTT,CASSLYSYNSPLHF,TRBV9,.,TRBJ1-6,.
TGTGCCAGCAGCTTCGGTCTGGGAGGCTACACCTTC,CASSFGLGGYTF,TRBV5-6,.,TRBJ1-2,.
TGTGCCAGCAGTCAGGGGGCCCACAATGAGCAGTTCTTC,CASSQGAHNEQFF,TRBV27,TRBD1,TRBJ2-1,.
TGTGCCAGCAGCGTGGACTACACCTACAATGAGCAGTTCTTC,CASSVDYTYNEQFF,TRBV9,.,TRBJ2-1,.
TGTGCCAGTAGCGACAGTGTTTGGGAGACCCAGTACTTC,CASSDSVWETQYF,TRBV19,.,TRBJ2-5,.
TGTGCCAGCAGCTTAGGGTTCACCGGGGAGCTGTTTTTT,CASSLGFTGELFF,TRBV7-2,.,TRBJ2-2,.
TGTGCCAGCAGTATGACACAATCTGGGGCCAACGTCCTGACTTTC,CASSMTQSGANVLTF,TRBV27,.,TRBJ2-6,once